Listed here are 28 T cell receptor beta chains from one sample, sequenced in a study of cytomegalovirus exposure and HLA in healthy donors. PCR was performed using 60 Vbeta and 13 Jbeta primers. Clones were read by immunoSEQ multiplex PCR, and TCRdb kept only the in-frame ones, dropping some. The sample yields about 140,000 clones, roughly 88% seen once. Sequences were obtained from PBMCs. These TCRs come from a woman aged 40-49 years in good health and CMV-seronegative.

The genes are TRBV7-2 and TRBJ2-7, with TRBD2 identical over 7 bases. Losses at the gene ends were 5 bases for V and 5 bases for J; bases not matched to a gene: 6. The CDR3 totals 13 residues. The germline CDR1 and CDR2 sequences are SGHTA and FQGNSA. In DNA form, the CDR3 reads TGTGCCAGCAGCCTTGGGGGGAGGGACGAGCAGTACTTC. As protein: CASSLGGRDEQYF.

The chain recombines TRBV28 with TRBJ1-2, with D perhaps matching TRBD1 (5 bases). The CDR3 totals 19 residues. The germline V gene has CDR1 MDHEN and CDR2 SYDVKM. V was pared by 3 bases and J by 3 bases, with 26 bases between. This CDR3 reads CASSFLRADTRSPDYGYTF. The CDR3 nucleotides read TGTGCCAGCAGTTTCCTTCGCGCGGACACGAGGAGTCCTGACTATGGCTACACCTTC.

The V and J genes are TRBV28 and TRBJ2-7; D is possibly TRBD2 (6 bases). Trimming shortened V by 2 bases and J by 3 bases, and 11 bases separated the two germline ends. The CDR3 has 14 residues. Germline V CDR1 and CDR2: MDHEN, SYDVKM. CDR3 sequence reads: CASSLRGDLYEQYF. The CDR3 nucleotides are TGTGCCAGCAGTTTACGCGGGGACCTCTACGAGCAGTACTTC.

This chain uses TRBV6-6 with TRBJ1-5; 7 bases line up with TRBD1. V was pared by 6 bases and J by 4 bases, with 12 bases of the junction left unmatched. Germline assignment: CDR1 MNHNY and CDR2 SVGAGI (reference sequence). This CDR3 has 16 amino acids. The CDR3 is CASSRPDRAGNQPQHF. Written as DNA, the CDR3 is TGTGCCAGCAGCCGTCCCGACAGGGCCGGGAATCAGCCCCAGCATTTT.

This chain's CDR3 is CASSGVGVTWDEQFF. In nucleotides, the CDR3 is TGTGCCAGTTCTGGGGTGGGAGTCACGTGGGATGAGCAGTTCTTC. This rearrangement joins TRBV19 to TRBJ2-1, with a weak D call TRBD2 (5 bases). This CDR3 spans 15 amino acids. Germline assignment: CDR1 LNHDA and CDR2 SQIVND (reference sequence). Trimming pared 8 bases from V and 8 bases from J, leaving 22 bases between.

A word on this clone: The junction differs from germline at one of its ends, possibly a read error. The CDR3 is CARSEAVKSGMGMQFF. The CDR3 region has the DNA TGTGCCCGCAGTGAAGCGGTCAAGAGCGGGATGGGTATGCAGTTCTTC. This chain connects TRBV6-1 to TRBJ2-1; 7 nucleotides line up with TRBD2. CDR3 length: 16 amino acids. Germline V gene data show CDR1 as MNHNS and CDR2 as SASEGT.

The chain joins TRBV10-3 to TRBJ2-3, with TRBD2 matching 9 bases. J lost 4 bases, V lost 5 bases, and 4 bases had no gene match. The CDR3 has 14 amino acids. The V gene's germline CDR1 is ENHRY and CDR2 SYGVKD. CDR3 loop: CAISLAGVADTQYF. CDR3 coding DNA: TGTGCCATCAGTTTAGCGGGAGTCGCAGATACGCAGTATTTT.

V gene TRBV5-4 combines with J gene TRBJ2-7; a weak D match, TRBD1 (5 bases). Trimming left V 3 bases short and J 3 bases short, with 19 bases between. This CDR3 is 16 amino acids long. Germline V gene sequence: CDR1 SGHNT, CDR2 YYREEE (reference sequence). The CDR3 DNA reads TGTGCCAGCAGCTCCGCCCGCGCAGGGTTTGACTACGAGCAGTACTTC. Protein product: CASSSARAGFDYEQYF.

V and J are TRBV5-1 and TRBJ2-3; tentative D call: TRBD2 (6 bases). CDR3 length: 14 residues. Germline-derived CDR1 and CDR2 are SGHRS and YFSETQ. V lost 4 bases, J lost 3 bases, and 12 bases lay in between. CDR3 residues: CASSPGTYTDTQYF. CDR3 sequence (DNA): TGCGCCAGCAGCCCAGGGACTTATACAGATACGCAGTATTTT. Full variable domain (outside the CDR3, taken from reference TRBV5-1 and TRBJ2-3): KAGVTQTPRYLIKTRGQQVTLSCSPISGHRSVSWYQQTPGQGLQFLFEYFSETQRNKGNFPGRFSGRQFSNSRSEMNVSTLELGDSALYLCASSPGTYTDTQYFGPGTRLTVL.

The chain's CDR3 is CTSTPGQENTGELFF. The CDR3 DNA reads TGCACCAGCACCCCAGGGCAAGAGAACACCGGGGAGCTGTTTTTT. The V gene is TRBV1, the J gene TRBJ2-2; the listed D gene, TRBD1, was not tested against the DNA. TRBV1 is flagged as a pseudogene. The CDR3 length is 15 residues.

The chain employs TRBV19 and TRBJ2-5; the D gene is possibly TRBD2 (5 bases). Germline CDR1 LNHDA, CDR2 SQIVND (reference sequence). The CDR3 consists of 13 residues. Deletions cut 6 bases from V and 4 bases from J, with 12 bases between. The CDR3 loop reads CASSLSRGETQYF. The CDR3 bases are TGTGCCAGTAGCCTTAGCCGGGGAGAGACCCAGTACTTC.

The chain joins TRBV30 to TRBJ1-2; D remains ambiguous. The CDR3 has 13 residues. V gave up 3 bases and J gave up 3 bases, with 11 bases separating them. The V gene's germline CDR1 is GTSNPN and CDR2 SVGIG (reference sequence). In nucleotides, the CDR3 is TGTGCCTGGAGAACGGAGCGGTACTATGGCTACACCTTC. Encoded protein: CAWRTERYYGYTF.

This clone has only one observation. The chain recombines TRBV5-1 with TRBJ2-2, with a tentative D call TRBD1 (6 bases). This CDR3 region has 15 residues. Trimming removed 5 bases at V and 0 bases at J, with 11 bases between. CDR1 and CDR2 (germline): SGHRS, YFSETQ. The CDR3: CASRFGQSNTGELFF. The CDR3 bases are TGCGCCAGCAGATTCGGACAGTCGAACACCGGGGAGCTGTTTTTT.

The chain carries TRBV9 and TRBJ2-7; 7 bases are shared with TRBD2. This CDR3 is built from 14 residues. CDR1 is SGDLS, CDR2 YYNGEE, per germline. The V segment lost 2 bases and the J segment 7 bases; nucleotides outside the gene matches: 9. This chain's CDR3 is CASSVWSGGGEQYF. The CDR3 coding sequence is TGTGCCAGCAGCGTCTGGTCGGGCGGGGGTGAGCAGTACTTC.

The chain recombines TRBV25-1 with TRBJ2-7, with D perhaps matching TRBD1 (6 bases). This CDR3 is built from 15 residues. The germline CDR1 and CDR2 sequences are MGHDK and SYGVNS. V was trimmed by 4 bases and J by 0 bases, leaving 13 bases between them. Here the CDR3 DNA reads TGTGCCAGCAGTGCAACCGGGACATACTCCTACGAGCAGTACTTC. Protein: CASSATGTYSYEQYF.

CDR3 nucleotides: TGCGCCAGCAGCTTGGTGGGGGGTCAAGAGACCCAGTACTTC. It translates to CASSLVGGQETQYF. This chain links TRBV5-1 with TRBJ2-5; D is possibly TRBD2 (6 bases). The CDR3 is 14 amino acids. CDR1 SGHRS and CDR2 YFSETQ come from the germline V gene. Trimming pared 0 bases from V and 2 bases from J, leaving 8 bases between. Combining the CDR3 with reference TRBV5-1 and TRBJ2-5 gives the whole variable domain KAGVTQTPRYLIKTRGQQVTLSCSPISGHRSVSWYQQTPGQGLQFLFEYFSETQRNKGNFPGRFSGRQFSNSRSEMNVSTLELGDSALYLCASSLVGGQETQYFGPGTRLLVL.

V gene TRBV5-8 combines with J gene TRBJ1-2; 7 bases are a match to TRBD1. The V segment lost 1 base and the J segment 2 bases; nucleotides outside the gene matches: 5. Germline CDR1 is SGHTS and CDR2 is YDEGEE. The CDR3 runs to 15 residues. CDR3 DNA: TGTGCCAGCAGCTTGAAGGGACAGAAGAACTATGGCTACACCTTC. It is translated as CASSLKGQKNYGYTF.

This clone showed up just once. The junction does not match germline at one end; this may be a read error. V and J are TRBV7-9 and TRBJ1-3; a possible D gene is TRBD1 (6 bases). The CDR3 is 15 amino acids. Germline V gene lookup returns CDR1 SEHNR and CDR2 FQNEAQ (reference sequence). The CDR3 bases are TGTTCCAGCAGTAAGGGGGAAGTCACGGGAAACACCATATATTTT. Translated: CSSSKGEVTGNTIYF.

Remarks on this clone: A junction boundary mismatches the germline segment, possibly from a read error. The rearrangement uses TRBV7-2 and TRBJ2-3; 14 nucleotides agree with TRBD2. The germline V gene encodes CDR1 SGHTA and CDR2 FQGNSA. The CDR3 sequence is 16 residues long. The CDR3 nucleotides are TGTGCCAGCAGCCTCCGGACTAGCGGGAGGTCAGATATGCAGTATTTT. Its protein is CASSLRTSGRSDMQYF. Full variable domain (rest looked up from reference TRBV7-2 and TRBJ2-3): GAGVSQSPSNKVTEKGKDVELRCDPISGHTALYWYRQSLGQGLEFLIYFQGNSAPDKSGLPSDRFSAERTGGSVSTLTIQRTQQEDSAVYLCASSLRTSGRSDMQYFGPGTRLTVL.

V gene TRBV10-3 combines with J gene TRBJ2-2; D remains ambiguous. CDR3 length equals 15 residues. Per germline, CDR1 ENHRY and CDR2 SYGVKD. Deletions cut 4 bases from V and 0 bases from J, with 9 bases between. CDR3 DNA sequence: TGTGCCATCAGTGGTCGCGGCACGAACACCGGGGAGCTGTTTTTT. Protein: CAISGRGTNTGELFF.

The CDR3 DNA follows: TGTGCCAGCAGCGTAGCCGGACTAGCGGGCTACAATGAGCAGTTCTTC. This sequence encodes CASSVAGLAGYNEQFF. The chain links TRBV9 to TRBJ2-1, with 11 bases aligning to TRBD2. J was trimmed by 3 bases and V by 0 bases; bases with no gene match: 2. The CDR3 is made up of 16 amino acids. Germline-derived CDR1 and CDR2 are SGDLS and YYNGEE.

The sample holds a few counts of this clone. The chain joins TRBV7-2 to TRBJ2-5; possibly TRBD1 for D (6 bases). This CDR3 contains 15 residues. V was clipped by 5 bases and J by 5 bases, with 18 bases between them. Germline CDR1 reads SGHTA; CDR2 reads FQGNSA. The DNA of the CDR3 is TGTGCCAGCAGCCCACAGGGTTTAGTGACGGAGACCCAGTACTTC. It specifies CASSPQGLVTETQYF.

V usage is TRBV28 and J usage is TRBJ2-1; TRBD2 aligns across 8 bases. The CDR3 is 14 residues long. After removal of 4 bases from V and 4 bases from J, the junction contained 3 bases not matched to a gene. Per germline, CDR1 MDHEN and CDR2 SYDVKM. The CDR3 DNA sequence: TGTGCCAGCAGTTGGACTAGCTCGTACAATGAGCAGTTCTTC. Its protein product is CASSWTSSYNEQFF.

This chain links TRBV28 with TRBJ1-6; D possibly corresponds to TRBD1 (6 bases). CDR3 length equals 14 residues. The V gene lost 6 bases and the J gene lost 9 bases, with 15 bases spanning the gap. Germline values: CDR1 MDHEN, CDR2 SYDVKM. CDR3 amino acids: CASSLGQGTSPLHF. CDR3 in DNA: TGTGCCAGCAGCCTAGGTCAGGGGACTTCACCCCTCCACTTT.

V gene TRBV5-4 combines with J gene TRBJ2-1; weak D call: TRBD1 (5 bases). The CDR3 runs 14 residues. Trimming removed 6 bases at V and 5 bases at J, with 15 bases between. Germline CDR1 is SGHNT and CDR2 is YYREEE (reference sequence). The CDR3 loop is CASIQKTQDNEQFF. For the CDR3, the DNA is TGTGCCAGCATCCAAAAAACACAGGACAATGAGCAGTTCTTC. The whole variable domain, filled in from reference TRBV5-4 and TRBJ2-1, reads ETGVTQSPTHLIKTRGQQVTLRCSSQSGHNTVSWYQQALGQGPQFIFQYYREEENGRGNFPPRFSGLQFPNYSSELNVNALELDDSALYLCASIQKTQDNEQFFGPGTRLTVL.

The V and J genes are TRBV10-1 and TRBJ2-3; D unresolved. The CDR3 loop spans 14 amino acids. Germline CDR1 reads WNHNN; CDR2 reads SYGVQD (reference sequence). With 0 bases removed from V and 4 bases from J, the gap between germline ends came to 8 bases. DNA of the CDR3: TGCGCCAGCAGTGAGTCTAAGAGCCCAGATACGCAGTATTTT. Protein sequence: CASSESKSPDTQYF.

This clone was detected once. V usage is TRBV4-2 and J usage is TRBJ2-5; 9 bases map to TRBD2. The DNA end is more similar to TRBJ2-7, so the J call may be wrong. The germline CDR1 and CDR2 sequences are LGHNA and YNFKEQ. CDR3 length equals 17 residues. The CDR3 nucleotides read TGTGCCAGCAGCCAAGAAGTGGGGACTAGCTTTCCGTACGAGCAGTACTTC. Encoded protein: CASSQEVGTSFPYEQYF.

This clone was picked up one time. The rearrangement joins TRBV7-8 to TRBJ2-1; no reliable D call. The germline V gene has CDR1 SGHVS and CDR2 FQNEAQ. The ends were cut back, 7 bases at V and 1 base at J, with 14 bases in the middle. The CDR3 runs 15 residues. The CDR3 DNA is TGTGCCAGCACAGAAAGAGCGACGTCCTACAATGAGCAGTTCTTC. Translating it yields CASTERATSYNEQFF.